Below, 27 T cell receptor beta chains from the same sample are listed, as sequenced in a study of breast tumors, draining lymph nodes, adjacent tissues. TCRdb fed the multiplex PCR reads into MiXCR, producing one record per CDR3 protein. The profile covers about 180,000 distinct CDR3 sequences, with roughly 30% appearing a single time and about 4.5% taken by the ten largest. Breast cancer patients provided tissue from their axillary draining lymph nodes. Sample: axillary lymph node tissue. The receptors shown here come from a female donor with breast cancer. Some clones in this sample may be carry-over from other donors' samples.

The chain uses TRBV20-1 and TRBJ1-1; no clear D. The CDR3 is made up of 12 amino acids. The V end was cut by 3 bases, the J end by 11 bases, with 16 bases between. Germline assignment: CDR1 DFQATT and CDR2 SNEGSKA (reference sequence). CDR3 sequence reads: CSASKMGKYAFF. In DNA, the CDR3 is TGCAGTGCTAGTAAGATGGGAAAGTACGCTTTCTTT.

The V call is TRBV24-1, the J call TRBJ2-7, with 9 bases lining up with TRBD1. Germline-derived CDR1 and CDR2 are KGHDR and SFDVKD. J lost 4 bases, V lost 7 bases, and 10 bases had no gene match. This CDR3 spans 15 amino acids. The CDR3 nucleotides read TGTGCCACCAGCCCTGGACAGGGGAAGGGTTACGAGCAGTACTTC. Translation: CATSPGQGKGYEQYF.

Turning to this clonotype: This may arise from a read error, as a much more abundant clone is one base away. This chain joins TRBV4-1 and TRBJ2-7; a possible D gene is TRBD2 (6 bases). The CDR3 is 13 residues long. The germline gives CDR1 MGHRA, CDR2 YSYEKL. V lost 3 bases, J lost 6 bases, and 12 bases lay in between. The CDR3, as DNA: TGCGCCAGCAGCCAGATACGGGGGAGCGAGCAGTACTTC. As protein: CASSQIRGSEQYF.

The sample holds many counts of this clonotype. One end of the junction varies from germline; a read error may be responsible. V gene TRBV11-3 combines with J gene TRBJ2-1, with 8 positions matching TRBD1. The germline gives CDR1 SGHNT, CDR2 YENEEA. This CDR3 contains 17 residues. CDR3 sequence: CASSPGQGASSSNEQFF. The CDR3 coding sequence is TGTGCCAGCAGCCCCGGTCAGGGGGCCTCGTCAAGCAATGAGCAGTTCTTT.

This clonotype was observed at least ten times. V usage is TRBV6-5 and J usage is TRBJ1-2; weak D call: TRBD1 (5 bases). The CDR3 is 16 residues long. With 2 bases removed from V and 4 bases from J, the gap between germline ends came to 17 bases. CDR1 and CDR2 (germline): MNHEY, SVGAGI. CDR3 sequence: CASSYSSLGVGYGYTF. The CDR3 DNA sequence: TGTGCCAGCAGTTACAGTTCCTTGGGGGTAGGCTATGGCTACACCTTC.

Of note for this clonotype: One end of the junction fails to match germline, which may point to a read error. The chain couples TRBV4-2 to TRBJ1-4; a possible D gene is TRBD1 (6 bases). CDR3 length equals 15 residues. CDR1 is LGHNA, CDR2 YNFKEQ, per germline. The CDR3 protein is CASSEEARGREKLFF. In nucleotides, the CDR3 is TGTGCCAGCAGCGAAGAGGCTCGGGGGCGTGAAAAACTGTTTTTT.

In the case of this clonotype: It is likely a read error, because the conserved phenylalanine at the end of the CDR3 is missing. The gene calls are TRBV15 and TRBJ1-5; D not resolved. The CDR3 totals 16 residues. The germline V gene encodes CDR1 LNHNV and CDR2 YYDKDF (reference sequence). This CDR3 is CATRRGRSYSNQPQHI. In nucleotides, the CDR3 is TGTGCCACCAGAAGAGGCAGAAGCTATAGCAATCAGCCCCAGCATATT.

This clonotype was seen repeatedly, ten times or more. The CDR3 reads CASSQGLAGFADTQYF. The CDR3 DNA reads TGTGCCAGCAGCCAGGGACTAGCGGGCTTCGCAGATACGCAGTATTTT. The V call is TRBV3-1, the J call TRBJ2-3; 12 nucleotides align to TRBD2. The CDR3 is made up of 16 amino acids. V shed 3 bases and J 4 bases; nucleotides not matched to a gene: 5. Germline CDR1 and CDR2: LGHDT and YNNKEL (reference sequence).

The CDR3 here is CASSFRGTEAFF. The CDR3 bases are TGTGCCAGCAGTTTTCGGGGGACTGAAGCTTTCTTT. V is TRBV12-3 or TRBV12-4 and J is TRBJ1-1; D is possibly TRBD1 (5 bases). The CDR3 loop spans 12 amino acids. V lost 3 bases to trimming and J lost 5 bases, with 7 bases between them.

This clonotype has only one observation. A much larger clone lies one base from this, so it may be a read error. Written as DNA, the CDR3 is TGTGCCAGCAGCTTGGGTTGGCAGACATTAAGCGGGGAGCTGTCTTTT. It codes for CASSLGWQTLSGELSF. V usage is TRBV5-4 and J usage is TRBJ2-2, with 7 nucleotides matching TRBD2. The CDR3 length is 16 residues. Per the germline V gene, CDR1 is SGHNT and CDR2 is YYREEE (reference sequence). The full variable domain, its missing parts supplied by reference TRBV5-4 and TRBJ2-2, is ETGVTQSPTHLIKTRGQQVTLRCSSQSGHNTVSWYQQALGQGPQFIFQYYREEENGRGNFPPRFSGLQFPNYSSELNVNALELDDSALYLCASSLGWQTLSGELSFGEGSRLTVL.

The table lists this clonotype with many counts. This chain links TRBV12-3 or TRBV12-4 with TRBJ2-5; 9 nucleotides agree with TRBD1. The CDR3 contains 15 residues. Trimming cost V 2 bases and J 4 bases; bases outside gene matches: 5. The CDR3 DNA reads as TGTGCCAGCAGTTTAAGACGGGGACAGGGAGAGACCCAGTACTTC. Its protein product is CASSLRRGQGETQYF.

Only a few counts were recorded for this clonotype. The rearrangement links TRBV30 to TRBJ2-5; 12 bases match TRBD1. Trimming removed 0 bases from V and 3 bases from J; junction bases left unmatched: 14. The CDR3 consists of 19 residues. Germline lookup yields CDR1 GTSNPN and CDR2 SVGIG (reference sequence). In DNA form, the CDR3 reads TGTGCCTGGAGTGTAGATGCCGGGACAGGGGGCTATTCAGAAGAGACCCAGTACTTC. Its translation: CAWSVDAGTGGYSEETQYF.

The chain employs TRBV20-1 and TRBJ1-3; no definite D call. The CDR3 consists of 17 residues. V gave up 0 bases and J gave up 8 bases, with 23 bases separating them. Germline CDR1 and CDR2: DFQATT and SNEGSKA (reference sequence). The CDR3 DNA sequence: TGCAGTGCTAGAGATCTGAGGGAAGCTAACTATGGCTACACCATATATTTT. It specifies CSARDLREANYGYTIYF.

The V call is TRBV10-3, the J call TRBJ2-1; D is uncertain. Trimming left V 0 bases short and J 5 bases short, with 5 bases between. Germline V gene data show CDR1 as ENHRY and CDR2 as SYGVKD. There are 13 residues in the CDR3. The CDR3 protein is CAISESTNNEQFF. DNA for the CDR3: TGTGCCATCAGTGAGTCGACAAACAATGAGCAGTTCTTC.

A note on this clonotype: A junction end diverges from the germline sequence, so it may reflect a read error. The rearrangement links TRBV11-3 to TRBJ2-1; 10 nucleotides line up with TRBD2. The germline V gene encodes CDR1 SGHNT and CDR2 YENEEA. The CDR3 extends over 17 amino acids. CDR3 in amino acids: CASGLRSGRALYNEQFF. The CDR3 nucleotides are TGTGCCAGCGGCTTAAGAAGCGGGAGGGCTCTTTACAATGAGCAGTTCTTC.

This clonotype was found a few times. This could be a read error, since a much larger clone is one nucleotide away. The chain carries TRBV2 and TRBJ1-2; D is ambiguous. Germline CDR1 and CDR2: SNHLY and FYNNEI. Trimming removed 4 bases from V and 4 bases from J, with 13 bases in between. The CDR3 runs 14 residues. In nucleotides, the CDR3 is TGTGCCAGCAGTGTGGGCCCGGGATCCTATGGCTACACCTTC. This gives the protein CASSVGPGSYGYTF.

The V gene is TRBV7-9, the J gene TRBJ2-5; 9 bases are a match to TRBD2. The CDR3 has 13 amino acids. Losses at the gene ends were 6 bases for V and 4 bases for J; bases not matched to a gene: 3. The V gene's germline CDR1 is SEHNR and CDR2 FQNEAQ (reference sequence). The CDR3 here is CASSLLAGETQYF. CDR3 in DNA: TGTGCCAGCAGTCTACTAGCGGGAGAGACCCAGTACTTC.

In DNA form, the CDR3 reads TGTGCCAGCAGTAACGGGGCTCGGCTCTATGGCTACACCTTC. Its translation is CASSNGARLYGYTF. V usage is TRBV12-3 or TRBV12-4 and J usage is TRBJ1-2; D may be TRBD1 (5 bases). This CDR3 has 14 residues. Between the trimmed V and J ends, which lost 5 bases and 4 bases, there was a span of 14 bases.

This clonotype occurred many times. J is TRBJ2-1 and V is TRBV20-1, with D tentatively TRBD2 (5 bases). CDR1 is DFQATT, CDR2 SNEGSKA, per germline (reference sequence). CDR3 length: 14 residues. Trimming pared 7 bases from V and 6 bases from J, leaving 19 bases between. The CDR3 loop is CSVEGVGGLNEQFF. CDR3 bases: TGCAGTGTCGAGGGAGTAGGCGGGCTCAATGAGCAGTTCTTC.

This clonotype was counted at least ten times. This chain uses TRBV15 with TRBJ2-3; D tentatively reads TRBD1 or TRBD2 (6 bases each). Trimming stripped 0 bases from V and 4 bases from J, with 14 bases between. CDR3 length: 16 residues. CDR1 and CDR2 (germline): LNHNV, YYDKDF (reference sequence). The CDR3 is CATSRDRGLAPDTQYF. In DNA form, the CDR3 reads TGTGCCACCAGCAGAGATCGGGGGCTAGCCCCAGATACGCAGTATTTT.

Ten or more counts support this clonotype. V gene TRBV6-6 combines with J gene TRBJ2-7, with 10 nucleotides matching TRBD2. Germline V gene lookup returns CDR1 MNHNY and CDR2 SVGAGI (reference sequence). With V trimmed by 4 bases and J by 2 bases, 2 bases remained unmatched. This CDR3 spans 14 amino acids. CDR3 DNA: TGTGCCAGCAGTTTCACTAGCGGGGCCTACGAGCAGTACTTC. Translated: CASSFTSGAYEQYF.

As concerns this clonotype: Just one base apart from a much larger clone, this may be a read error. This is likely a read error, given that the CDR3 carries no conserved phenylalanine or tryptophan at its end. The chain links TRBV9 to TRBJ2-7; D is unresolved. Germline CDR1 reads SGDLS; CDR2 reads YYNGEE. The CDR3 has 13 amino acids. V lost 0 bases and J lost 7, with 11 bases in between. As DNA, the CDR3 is TGTGCCAGCAGCGTAGCGGTTGTGGGAGAGCAGTACCTC. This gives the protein CASSVAVVGEQYL.

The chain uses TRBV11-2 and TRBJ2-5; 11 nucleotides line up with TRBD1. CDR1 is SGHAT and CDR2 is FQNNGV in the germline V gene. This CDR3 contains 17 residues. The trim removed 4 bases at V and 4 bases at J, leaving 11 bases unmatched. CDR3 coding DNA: TGTGCCAGCAGCTCAACCATTCCGGACAGGGGGCGAGAGACCCAGTACTTC. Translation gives CASSSTIPDRGRETQYF.

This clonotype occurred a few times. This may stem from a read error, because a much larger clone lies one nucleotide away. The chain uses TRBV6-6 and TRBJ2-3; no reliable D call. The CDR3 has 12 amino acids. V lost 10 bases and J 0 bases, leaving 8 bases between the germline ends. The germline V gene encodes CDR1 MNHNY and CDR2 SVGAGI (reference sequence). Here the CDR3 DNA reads TGTGCCAACACCGGTAGCACAGATACGCAGTATTTT. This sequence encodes CANTGSTDTQYF.

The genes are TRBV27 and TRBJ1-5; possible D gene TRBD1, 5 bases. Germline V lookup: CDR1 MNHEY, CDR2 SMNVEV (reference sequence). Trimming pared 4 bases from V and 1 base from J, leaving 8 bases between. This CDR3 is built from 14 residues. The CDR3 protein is CASSSRDSNQPQHF. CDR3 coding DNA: TGTGCCAGCAGTTCCCGGGACAGCAATCAGCCCCAGCATTTT.

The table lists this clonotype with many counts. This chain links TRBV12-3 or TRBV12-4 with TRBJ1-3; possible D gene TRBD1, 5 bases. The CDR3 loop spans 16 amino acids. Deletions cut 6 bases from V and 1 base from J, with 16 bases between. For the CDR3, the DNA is TGTGCCAGCAGCCCCTTGACAGTTAAGTCTGGAAACACCATATATTTT. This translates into CASSPLTVKSGNTIYF.

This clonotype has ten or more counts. CDR3 DNA sequence: TGCGCCAGCAGTGAGTCGCGGACCGCCCTCGCCTATGGCTACACCTTC. Protein: CASSESRTALAYGYTF. The chain uses TRBV10-2 and TRBJ1-2; D is uncertain. V lost 0 bases and J 4 bases, leaving 15 bases between the germline ends. Germline assignment: CDR1 WSHSY and CDR2 SAAADI. This CDR3 comprises 16 residues.